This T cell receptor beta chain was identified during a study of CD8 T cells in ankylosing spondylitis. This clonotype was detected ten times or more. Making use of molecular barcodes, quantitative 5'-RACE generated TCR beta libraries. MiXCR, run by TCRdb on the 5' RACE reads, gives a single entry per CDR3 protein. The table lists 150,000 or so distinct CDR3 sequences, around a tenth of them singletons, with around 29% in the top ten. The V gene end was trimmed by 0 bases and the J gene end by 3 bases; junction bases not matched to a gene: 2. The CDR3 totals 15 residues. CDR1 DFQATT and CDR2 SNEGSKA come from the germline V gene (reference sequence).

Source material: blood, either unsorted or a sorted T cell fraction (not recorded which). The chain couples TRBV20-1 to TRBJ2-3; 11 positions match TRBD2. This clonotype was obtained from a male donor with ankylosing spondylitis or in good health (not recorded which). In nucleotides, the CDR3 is TGCAGTGCTAGAGATTTAGCGGGAGGGACAGATACGCAGTATTTT. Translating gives CSARDLAGGTDTQYF.